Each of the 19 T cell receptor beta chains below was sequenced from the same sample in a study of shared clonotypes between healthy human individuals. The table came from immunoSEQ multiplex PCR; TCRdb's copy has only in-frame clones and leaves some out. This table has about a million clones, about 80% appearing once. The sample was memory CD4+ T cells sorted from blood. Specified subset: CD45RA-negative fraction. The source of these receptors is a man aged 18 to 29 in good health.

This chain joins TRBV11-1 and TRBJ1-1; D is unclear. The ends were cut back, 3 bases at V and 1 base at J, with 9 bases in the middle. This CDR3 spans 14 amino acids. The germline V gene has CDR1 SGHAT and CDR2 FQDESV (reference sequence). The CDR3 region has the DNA TGTGCCAGCAGCTTCGGTCCAGGGAACACTGAAGCTTTCTTT. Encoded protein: CASSFGPGNTEAFF. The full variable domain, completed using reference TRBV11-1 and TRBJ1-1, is EAEVAQSPRYKITEKSQAVAFWCDPISGHATLYWYRQILGQGPELLVQFQDESVVDDSQLPKDRFSAERLKGVDSTLKIQPAELGDSAMYLCASSFGPGNTEAFFGQGTRLTVV.

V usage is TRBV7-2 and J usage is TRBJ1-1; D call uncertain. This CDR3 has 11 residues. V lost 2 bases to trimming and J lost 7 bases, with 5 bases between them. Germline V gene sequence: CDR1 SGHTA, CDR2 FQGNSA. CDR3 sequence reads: CASSLKNEAFF. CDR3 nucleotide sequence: TGTGCCAGCAGCTTAAAGAATGAAGCTTTCTTT.

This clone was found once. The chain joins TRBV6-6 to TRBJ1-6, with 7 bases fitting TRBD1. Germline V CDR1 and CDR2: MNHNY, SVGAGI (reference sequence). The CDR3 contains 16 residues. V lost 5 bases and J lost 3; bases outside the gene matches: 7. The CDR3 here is CASSLTDRVYNSPLHF. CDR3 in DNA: TGTGCCAGCAGTCTAACCGACAGGGTCTATAATTCACCCCTCCACTTT.

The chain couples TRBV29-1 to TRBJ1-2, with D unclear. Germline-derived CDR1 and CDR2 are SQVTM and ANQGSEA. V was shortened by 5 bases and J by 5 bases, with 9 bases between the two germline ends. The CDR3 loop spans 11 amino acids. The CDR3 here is CSVLGSYGYTF. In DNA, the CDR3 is TGCAGCGTTCTCGGCTCTTATGGCTACACCTTC.

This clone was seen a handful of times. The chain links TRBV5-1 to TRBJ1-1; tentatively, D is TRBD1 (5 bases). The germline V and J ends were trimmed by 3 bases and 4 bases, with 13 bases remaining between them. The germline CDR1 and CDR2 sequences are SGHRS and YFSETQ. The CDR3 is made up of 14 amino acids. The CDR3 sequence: CASSWRPGATEAFF. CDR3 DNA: TGCGCCAGCAGCTGGCGACCCGGGGCCACTGAAGCTTTCTTT.

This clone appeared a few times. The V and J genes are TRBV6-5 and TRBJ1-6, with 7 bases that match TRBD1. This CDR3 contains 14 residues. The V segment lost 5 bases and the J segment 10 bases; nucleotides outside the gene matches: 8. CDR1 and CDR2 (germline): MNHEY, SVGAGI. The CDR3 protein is CASSRTGGGSPLHF. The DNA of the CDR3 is TGTGCCAGCAGTAGGACAGGAGGAGGCTCACCCCTCCACTTT.

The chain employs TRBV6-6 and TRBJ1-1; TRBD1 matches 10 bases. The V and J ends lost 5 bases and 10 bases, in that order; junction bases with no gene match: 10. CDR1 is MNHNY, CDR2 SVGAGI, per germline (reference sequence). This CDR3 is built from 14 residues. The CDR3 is CASSQRTGGGVAFF. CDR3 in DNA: TGTGCCAGCAGTCAACGGACAGGGGGAGGTGTAGCTTTCTTT.

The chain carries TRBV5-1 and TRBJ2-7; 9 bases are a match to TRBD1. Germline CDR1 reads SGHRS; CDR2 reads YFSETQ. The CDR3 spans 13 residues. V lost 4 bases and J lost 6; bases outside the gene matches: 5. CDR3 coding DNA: TGCGCCAGCAGCCAGGACAGGGGAGCCGAGCAGTACTTC. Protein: CASSQDRGAEQYF.

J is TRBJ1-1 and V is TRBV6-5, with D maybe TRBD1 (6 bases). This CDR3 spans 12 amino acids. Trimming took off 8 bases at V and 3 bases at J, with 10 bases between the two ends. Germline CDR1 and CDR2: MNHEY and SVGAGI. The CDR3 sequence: CASQRGDTEAFF. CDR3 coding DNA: TGTGCCAGCCAAAGGGGGGACACTGAAGCTTTCTTT.

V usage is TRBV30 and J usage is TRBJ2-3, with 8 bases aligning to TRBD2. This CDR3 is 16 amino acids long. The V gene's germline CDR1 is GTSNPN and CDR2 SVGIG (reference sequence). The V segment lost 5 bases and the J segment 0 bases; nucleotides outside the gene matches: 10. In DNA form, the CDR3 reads TGTGCCTGGGCGCGCTCGACTAGCGTCAGCACAGATACGCAGTATTTT. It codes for CAWARSTSVSTDTQYF.

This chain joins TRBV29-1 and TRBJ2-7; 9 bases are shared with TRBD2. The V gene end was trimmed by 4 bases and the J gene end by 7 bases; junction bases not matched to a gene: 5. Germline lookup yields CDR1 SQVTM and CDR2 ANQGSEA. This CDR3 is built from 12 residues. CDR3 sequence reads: CSVVRLAGEQYF. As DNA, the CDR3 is TGCAGCGTTGTTCGGCTAGCGGGGGAGCAGTACTTC.

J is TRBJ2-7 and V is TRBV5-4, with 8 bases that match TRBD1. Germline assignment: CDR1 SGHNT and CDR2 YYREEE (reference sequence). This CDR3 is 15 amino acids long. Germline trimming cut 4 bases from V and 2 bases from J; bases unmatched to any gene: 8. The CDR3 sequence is CASSPNGQGPYEQYF. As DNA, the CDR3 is TGTGCCAGCAGCCCCAATGGACAGGGTCCCTACGAGCAGTACTTC.

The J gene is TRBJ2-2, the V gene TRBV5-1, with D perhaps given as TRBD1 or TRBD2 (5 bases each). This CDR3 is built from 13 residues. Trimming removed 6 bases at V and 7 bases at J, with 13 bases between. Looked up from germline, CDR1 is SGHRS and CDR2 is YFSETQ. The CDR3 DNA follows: TGCGCCAGCACCCGGGACGGTGGCGGGGAGCTGTTTTTT. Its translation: CASTRDGGGELFF.

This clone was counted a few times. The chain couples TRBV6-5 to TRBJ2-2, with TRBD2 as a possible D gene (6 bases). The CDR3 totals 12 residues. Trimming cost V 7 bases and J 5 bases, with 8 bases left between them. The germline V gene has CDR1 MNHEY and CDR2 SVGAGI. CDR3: CASIRETGELFF. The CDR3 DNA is TGTGCCAGCATCCGGGAGACCGGGGAGCTGTTTTTT.

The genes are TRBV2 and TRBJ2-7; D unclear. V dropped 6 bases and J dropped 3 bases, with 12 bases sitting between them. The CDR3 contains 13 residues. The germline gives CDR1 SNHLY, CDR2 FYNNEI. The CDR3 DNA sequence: TGTGCCAGCAGACCGGACGGCGGCTACGAGCAGTACTTC. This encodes CASRPDGGYEQYF.

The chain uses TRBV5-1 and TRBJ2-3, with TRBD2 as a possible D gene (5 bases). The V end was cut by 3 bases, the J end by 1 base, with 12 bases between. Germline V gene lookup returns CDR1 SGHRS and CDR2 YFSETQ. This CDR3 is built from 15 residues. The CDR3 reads CASSSGSPGTDTQYF. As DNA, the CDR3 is TGCGCCAGCAGCTCGGGGTCACCGGGCACAGATACGCAGTATTTT.

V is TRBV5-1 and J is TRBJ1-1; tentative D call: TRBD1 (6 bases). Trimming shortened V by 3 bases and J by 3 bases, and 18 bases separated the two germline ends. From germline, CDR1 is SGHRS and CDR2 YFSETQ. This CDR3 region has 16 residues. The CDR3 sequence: CASSSRPQGRDTEAFF. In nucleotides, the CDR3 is TGCGCCAGCAGCTCGAGACCACAGGGAAGGGACACTGAAGCTTTCTTT. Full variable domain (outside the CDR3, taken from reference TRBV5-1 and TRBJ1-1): KAGVTQTPRYLIKTRGQQVTLSCSPISGHRSVSWYQQTPGQGLQFLFEYFSETQRNKGNFPGRFSGRQFSNSRSEMNVSTLELGDSALYLCASSSRPQGRDTEAFFGQGTRLTVV.

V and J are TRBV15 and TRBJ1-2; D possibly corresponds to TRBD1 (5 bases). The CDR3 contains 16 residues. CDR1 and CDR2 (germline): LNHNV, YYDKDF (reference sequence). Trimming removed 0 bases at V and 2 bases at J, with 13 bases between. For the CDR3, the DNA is TGTGCCACCAGCAGAGATCAAGACAGCAAAAACTATGGCTACACCTTC. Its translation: CATSRDQDSKNYGYTF.

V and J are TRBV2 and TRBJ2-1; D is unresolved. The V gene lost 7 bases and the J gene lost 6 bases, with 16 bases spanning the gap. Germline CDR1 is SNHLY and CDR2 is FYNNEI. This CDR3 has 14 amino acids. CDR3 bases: TGTGCCAGCAATAAAGGCGGCCGAAGCAATGAGCAGTTCTTC. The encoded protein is CASNKGGRSNEQFF.